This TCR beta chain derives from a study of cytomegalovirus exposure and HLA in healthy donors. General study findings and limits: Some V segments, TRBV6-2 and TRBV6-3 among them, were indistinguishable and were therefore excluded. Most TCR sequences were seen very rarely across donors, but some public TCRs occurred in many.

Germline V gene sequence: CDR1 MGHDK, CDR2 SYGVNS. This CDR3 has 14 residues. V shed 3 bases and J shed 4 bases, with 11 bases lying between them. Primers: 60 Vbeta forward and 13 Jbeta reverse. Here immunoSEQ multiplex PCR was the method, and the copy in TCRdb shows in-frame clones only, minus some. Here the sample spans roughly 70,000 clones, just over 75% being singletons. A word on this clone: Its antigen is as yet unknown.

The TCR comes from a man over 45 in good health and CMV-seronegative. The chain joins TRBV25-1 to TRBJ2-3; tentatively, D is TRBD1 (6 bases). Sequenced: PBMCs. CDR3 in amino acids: CASSDPRGSDTQYF. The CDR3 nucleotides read TGTGCCAGCAGTGACCCTAGGGGGTCAGATACGCAGTATTTT. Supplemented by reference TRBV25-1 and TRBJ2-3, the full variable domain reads EADIYQTPRYLVIGTGKKITLECSQTMGHDKMYWYQQDPGMELHLIHYSYGVNSTEKGDLSSESTVSRIRTEHFPLTLESARPSHTSQYLCASSDPRGSDTQYFGPGTRLTVL.